This T cell receptor beta chain originates from a study of T-cell reconstitution after alpha-beta-depleted transplantation in children. This clonotype was observed many times. During its preparation, the TCRbeta library received unique molecular identifiers. TCRdb reprocessed the PCR reads with MiXCR, giving one entry per CDR3 protein. Here the sample spans around 600,000 distinct CDR3 sequences, more than 9% being singletons. The sequence was obtained from a human donor who donated a stem cell graft to a child with acute myeloid leukemia. The source material was PBMCs from the stem cell graft donor, sampled from the stem cell graft.

The CDR3, as DNA: TGTGCCAGCAATCTAGCGGGCACCGGGGAGCTGTTTTTT. Translated, it gives CASNLAGTGELFF. The chain couples TRBV27 to TRBJ2-2; 8 nucleotides agree with TRBD2. The J segment lost 4 bases and the V segment lost 7 bases, leaving 2 bases of the junction unmatched. CDR1 and CDR2 from the germline V gene are MNHEY and SMNVEV (reference sequence). This CDR3 contains 13 residues.